The clone carrying this TCR beta chain was picked up a small number of times. These data come from a study of T cells in Graves' hyperthyroidism and ophthalmopathy. TCR beta CDR3 regions were amplified from RNA. A first-round RT-PCR of the TCR CDR3 used the HTBI primer set. Each CDR3 protein gets one entry after TCRdb re-called the multiplex PCR reads with MiXCR. The top ten hold over 45% of the sample, which has approximately 530,000 distinct CDR3 sequences, about 20% seen once. Patients with uncontrolled infections, other autoimmune diseases, pregnancy or lactation were excluded. The CDR3 has 15 residues. Trimming took 0 bases from V and 7 from J, leaving 13 bases between them. Per germline, CDR1 ENHRY and CDR2 SYGVKD.

The rearrangement joins TRBV10-3 to TRBJ2-1; weak D call: TRBD2 (5 bases). The clonotype comes from a man aged 35 to 55 with Graves' ophthalmopathy. Input material: blood. This chain's CDR3 is CAISESPPPGNEQFF. The CDR3 nucleotides read TGTGCCATCAGTGAGTCGCCCCCTCCGGGGAATGAGCAGTTCTTC.